This T cell receptor beta chain was captured in a study of T cells in Graves' hyperthyroidism and ophthalmopathy. This clonotype was observed a few times. With V trimmed by 6 bases and J by 6 bases, 6 bases remained unmatched. The CDR3 covers 12 residues. Germline V lookup: CDR1 DFQATT, CDR2 SNEGSKA (reference sequence). The CDR3 regions of TCR beta were amplified from RNA transcripts. HTBI primers were used for first-round RT-PCR of the TCR CDR3. TCRdb reprocessed the multiplex PCR reads with MiXCR, giving one entry per CDR3 protein. The sample lists about 350,000 distinct CDR3 sequences, roughly 13% seen once, with approximately 23% in the top ten.

The rearrangement uses TRBV20-1 and TRBJ1-2; 8 positions agree with TRBD1. This clonotype was obtained from a woman aged 30 to 39 with Graves' hyperthyroidism. Source material: blood. CDR3 protein: CSAERTGNGYTF. In nucleotides, the CDR3 is TGCAGTGCAGAACGGACAGGGAATGGCTACACCTTC.